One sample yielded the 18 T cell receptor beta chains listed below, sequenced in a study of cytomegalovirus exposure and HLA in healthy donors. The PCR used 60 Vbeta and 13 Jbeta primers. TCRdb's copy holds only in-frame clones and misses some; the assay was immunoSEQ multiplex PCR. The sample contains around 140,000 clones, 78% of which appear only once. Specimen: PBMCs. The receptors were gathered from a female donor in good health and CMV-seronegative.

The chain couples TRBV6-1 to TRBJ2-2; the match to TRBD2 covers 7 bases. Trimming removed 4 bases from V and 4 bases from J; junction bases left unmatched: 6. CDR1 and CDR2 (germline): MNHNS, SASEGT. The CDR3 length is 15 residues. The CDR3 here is CASSGTRDPTGELFF. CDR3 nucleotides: TGTGCCAGCAGTGGGACTAGGGACCCCACCGGGGAGCTGTTTTTT.

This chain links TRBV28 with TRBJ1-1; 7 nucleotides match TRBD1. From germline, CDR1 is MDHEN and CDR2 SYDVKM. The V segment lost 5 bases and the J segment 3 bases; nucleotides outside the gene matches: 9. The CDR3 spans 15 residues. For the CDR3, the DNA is TGTGCCAGCAGTCCAGCGACAGGGTGGTACACTGAAGCTTTCTTT. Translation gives CASSPATGWYTEAFF. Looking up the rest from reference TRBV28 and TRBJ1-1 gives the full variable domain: DVKVTQSSRYLVKRTGEKVFLECVQDMDHENMFWYRQDPGLGLRLIYFSYDVKMKEKGDIPEGYSVSREKKERFSLILESASTNQTSMYLCASSPATGWYTEAFFGQGTRLTVV.

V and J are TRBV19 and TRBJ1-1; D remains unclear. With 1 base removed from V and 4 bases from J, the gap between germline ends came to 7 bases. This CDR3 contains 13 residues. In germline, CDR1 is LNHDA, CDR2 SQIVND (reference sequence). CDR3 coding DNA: TGTGCCAGTAGTATAGGTTGGAGCACTGAAGCTTTCTTT. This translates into CASSIGWSTEAFF. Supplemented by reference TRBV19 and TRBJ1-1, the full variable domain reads DGGITQSPKYLFRKEGQNVTLSCEQNLNHDAMYWYRQDPGQGLRLIYYSQIVNDFQKGDIAEGYSVSREKKESFPLTVTSAQKNPTAFYLCASSIGWSTEAFFGQGTRLTVV.

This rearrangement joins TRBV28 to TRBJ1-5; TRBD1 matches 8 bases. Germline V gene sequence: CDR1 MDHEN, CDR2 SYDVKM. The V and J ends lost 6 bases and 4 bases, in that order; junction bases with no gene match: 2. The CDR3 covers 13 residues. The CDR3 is CASRTGGNQPQHF. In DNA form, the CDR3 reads TGTGCCAGCAGAACAGGGGGAAATCAGCCCCAGCATTTT.

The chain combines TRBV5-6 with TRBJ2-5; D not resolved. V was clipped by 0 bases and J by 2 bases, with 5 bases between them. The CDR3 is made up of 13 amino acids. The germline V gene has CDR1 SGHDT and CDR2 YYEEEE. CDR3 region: CASSLGPQETQYF. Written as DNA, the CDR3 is TGTGCCAGCAGCTTGGGGCCGCAAGAGACCCAGTACTTC.

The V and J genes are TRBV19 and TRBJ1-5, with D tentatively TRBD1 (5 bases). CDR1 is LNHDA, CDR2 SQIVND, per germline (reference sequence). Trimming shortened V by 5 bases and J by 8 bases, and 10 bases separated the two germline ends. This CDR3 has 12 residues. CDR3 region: CASSHRREPQHF. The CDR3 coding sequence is TGTGCCAGTAGTCACAGGAGGGAGCCCCAGCATTTT.

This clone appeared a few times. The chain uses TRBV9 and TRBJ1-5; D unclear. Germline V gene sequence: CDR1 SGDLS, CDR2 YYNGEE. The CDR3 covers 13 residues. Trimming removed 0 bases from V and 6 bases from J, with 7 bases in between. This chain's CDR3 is CASSVDGLQPQHF. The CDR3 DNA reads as TGTGCCAGCAGCGTAGATGGGCTTCAGCCCCAGCATTTT.

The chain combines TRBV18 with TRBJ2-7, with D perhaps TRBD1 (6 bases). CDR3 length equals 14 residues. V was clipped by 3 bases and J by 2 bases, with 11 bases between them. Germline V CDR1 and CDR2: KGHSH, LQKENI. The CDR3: CASSPGTSTYEQYF. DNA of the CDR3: TGTGCCAGCTCACCCGGGACATCTACCTACGAGCAGTACTTC.

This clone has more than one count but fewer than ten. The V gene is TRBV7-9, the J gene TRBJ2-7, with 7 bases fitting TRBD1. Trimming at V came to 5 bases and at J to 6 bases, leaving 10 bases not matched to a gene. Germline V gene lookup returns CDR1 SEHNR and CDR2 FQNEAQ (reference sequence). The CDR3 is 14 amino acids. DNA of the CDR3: TGTGCCAGCAGCCCTCAGGGGGTCACTGCCGAGCAGTACTTC. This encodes CASSPQGVTAEQYF.

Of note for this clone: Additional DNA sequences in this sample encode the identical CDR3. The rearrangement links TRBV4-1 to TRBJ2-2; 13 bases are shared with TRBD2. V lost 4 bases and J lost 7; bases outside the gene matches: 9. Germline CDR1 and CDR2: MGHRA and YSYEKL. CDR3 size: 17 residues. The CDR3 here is CASSPLGLAGANGELFF. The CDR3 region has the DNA TGCGCCAGCAGCCCCCTAGGACTAGCGGGAGCGAACGGGGAGCTGTTTTTT.

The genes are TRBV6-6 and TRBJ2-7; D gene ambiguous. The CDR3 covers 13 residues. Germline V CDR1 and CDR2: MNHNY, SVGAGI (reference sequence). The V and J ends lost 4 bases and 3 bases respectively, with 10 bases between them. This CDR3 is CASSFIPFYEQYF. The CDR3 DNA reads TGTGCCAGCAGTTTTATCCCCTTCTACGAGCAGTACTTC.

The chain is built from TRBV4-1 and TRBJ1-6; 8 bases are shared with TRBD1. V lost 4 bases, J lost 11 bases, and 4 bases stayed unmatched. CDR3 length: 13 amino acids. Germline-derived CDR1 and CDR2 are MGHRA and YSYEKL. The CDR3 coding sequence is TGCGCCAGCAGCCCCGACAGGGGAACACCCCTCCACTTT. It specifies CASSPDRGTPLHF.

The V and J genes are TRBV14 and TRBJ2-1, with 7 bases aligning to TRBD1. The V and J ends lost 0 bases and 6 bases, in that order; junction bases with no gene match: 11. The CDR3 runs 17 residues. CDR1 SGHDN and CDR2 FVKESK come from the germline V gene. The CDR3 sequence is CASSQDRGLGWGNEQFF. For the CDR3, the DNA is TGTGCCAGCAGCCAAGATAGGGGGCTAGGATGGGGCAATGAGCAGTTCTTC.

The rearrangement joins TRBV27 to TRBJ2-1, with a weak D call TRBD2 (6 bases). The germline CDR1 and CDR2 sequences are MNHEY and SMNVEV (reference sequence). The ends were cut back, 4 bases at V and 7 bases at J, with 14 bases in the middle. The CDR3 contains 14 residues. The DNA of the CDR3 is TGTGCCAGCAGTTCGGCAGGGACTTGGAATGAGCAGTTCTTC. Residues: CASSSAGTWNEQFF.

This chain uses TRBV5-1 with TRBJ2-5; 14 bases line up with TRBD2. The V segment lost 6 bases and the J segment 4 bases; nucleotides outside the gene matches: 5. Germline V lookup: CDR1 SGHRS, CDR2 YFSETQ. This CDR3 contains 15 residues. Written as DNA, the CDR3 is TGCGCCAGCACCCTAGGACTAGCGGGAGGAGAGACCCAGTACTTC. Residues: CASTLGLAGGETQYF. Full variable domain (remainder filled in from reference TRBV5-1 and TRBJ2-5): KAGVTQTPRYLIKTRGQQVTLSCSPISGHRSVSWYQQTPGQGLQFLFEYFSETQRNKGNFPGRFSGRQFSNSRSEMNVSTLELGDSALYLCASTLGLAGGETQYFGPGTRLLVL.

This chain's CDR3 is CASSDWGLKVEQYF. The CDR3 region has the DNA TGTGCCAGCAGTGATTGGGGGCTAAAAGTCGAGCAGTACTTC. The gene calls are TRBV25-1 and TRBJ2-7; D possibly corresponds to TRBD1 (6 bases). Germline CDR1 is MGHDK and CDR2 is SYGVNS. This CDR3 spans 14 amino acids. V was clipped by 3 bases and J by 6 bases, with 15 bases between them.

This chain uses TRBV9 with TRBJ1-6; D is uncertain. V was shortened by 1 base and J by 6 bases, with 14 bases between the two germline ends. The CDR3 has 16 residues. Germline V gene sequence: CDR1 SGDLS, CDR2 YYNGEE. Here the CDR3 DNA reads TGTGCCAGCAGCGTAAAGCCGACGGGAAGTAATTCACCCCTCCACTTT. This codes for CASSVKPTGSNSPLHF.

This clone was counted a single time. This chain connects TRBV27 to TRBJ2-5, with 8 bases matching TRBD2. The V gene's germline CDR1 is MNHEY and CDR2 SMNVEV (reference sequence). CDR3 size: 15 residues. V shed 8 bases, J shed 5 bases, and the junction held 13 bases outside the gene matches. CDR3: CASSQHSGIGETQYF. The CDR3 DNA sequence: TGTGCCAGCTCCCAACATAGCGGGATCGGGGAGACCCAGTACTTC.